This T cell receptor beta chain was sequenced for a study of cytomegalovirus exposure and HLA in healthy donors. Study-level points and caveats: V- and J-gene trimming in TCR beta was tied to a missense DCLRE1C variant by an analysis performed later.

With regard to this clone: Its antigen is not known.

With 0 bases clipped from V and 5 bases from J, the junction kept 6 bases outside the gene matches. The germline CDR1 and CDR2 sequences are LNHNV and YYDKDF (reference sequence). The CDR3 has 16 amino acids. The PCR employed 60 Vbeta primers together with 13 Jbeta primers. The protocol was immunoSEQ multiplex PCR, while the TCRdb copy is restricted to in-frame clones and leaves out a portion. The sample consists of approximately 150,000 clones, roughly four fifths of them appearing once. The sequenced sample was PBMCs. The V gene is TRBV15, the J gene TRBJ2-2, with TRBD2 matching 7 bases. This receptor was identified in a woman between 40 and 50 years old in good health and CMV-seronegative. CDR3: CATSRDVIAGTGELFF. The CDR3 coding sequence is TGTGCCACCAGCAGAGATGTAATAGCGGGTACCGGGGAGCTGTTTTTT.